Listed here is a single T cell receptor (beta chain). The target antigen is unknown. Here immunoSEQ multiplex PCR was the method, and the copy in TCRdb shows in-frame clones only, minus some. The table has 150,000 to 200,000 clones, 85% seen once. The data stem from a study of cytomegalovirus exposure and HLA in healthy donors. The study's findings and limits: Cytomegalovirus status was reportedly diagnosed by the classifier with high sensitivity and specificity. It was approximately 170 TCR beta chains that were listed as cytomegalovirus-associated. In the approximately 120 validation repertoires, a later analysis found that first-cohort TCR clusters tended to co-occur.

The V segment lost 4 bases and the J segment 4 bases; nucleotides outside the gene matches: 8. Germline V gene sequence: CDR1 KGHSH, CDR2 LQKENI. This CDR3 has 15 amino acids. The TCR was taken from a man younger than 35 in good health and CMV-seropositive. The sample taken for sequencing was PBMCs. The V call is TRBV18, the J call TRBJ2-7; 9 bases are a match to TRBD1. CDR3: CASSRRTGAFYEQYF. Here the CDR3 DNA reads TGTGCCAGCTCACGACGGACAGGGGCCTTTTACGAGCAGTACTTC.